The 17 T cell receptor beta chains reported below all come from one sample, sequenced in a study of T-cell reconstitution after alpha-beta-depleted transplantation in children. During its preparation, the TCRbeta library received unique molecular identifiers. In TCRdb, the PCR reads were re-called with MiXCR into one record per CDR3 protein. This sample has about 480,000 distinct CDR3 sequences; approximately 12% occur once, and the top ten carry 5% to 6%. The sample was PBMCs from the stem cell graft donor, taken from the stem cell graft. These TCRs come from a human donor who donated a stem cell graft to a child with combined immunodeficiency.

This clonotype was seen only a few times. V and J are TRBV6-1 and TRBJ1-5; no definite D call. This CDR3 region has 15 residues. V lost 3 bases, J lost 0 bases, and 9 bases lay in between. Looked up from germline, CDR1 is MNHNS and CDR2 is SASEGT. CDR3 protein: CASSDWAYSNQPQHF. The CDR3 nucleotides read TGTGCCAGCAGTGATTGGGCTTATAGCAATCAGCCCCAGCATTTT.

CDR3 bases: TGCAGCGTTGAAGATCTTGCGGGGAACACTGAAGCTTTCTTT. Its translation is CSVEDLAGNTEAFF. This chain uses TRBV29-1 with TRBJ1-1; no clear D. The germline CDR1 and CDR2 sequences are SQVTM and ANQGSEA. Trimming removed 0 bases at V and 1 base at J, with 9 bases between. The CDR3 is 14 amino acids.

The chain uses TRBV30 and TRBJ1-2, with unresolved D. The length of the CDR3 is 12 residues. Trimming took off 7 bases at V and 2 bases at J, with 11 bases between the two ends. CDR1 and CDR2 from the germline V gene are GTSNPN and SVGIG (reference sequence). The CDR3 DNA is TGTGCCTATACGGCGAGAAACTATGGCTACACCTTC. This encodes CAYTARNYGYTF.

The J gene is TRBJ1-5, the V gene TRBV21-1; the table's D call, TRBD1, has no DNA check behind it. TRBV21-1 is a documented pseudogene. This CDR3 has 17 residues. CDR3 coding DNA: TGTGCCAGCAGCAAAGGGGCAGGGCGGGTTGGCAATCAGCCCCAGCATTTT. It translates to CASSKGAGRVGNQPQHF.

The V call is TRBV19, the J call TRBJ1-1; D perhaps matches TRBD1 (6 bases). The germline CDR1 and CDR2 sequences are LNHDA and SQIVND (reference sequence). V lost 5 bases to trimming and J lost 4 bases, with 14 bases between them. This CDR3 is 14 amino acids long. The CDR3 bases are TGTGCCAGTAGTTCTCACAGGGTTGGCACTGAAGCTTTCTTT. It is translated as CASSSHRVGTEAFF.

This clonotype has ten or more counts. This chain links TRBV7-3 with TRBJ1-1; D not resolved. Germline V gives CDR1 SGHTA, CDR2 FQGTGA. The V and J ends lost 4 bases and 3 bases respectively, with 9 bases between them. There are 13 residues in the CDR3. The CDR3 DNA sequence: TGTGCCAGCAGCTCCCGCGGGGACACTGAAGCTTTCTTT. Amino acids: CASSSRGDTEAFF.

This clonotype was counted many times. This rearrangement joins TRBV6-5 to TRBJ2-4; D not certain. The V gene lost 8 bases and the J gene lost 9 bases, with 14 bases spanning the gap. The CDR3 spans 12 residues. CDR1 and CDR2 (germline): MNHEY, SVGAGI. CDR3 amino acids: CASGARNSIQYF. The CDR3 region has the DNA TGTGCCAGCGGAGCCCGAAACTCCATTCAGTACTTC.

There are many counts of this clonotype. The chain carries TRBV5-1 and TRBJ2-2, with D perhaps matching TRBD1 (5 bases). CDR1 is SGHRS and CDR2 is YFSETQ in the germline V gene. Trimming shortened V by 0 bases and J by 2 bases, and 8 bases separated the two germline ends. The CDR3 loop spans 15 amino acids. In DNA, the CDR3 is TGCGCCAGCAGCTTGGTGCAGGGAAACACCGGGGAGCTGTTTTTT. Residues: CASSLVQGNTGELFF.

This clonotype appeared a few times. The rearrangement uses TRBV11-2 and TRBJ2-2; 11 bases match TRBD1. This CDR3 spans 15 amino acids. Per germline, CDR1 SGHAT and CDR2 FQNNGV. V lost 6 bases, J lost 7 bases, and 7 bases stayed unmatched. CDR3 amino acids: CASSLRTGGIGELFF. DNA of the CDR3: TGTGCCAGCAGTCTGAGGACAGGGGGCATCGGGGAGCTGTTTTTT.

This clonotype has only a few counts. This chain links TRBV4-3 with TRBJ2-3; 8 nucleotides match TRBD2. Looked up from germline, CDR1 is LGHNA and CDR2 is YSLEER. The CDR3 length is 17 residues. The V segment lost 0 bases and the J segment 4 bases; nucleotides outside the gene matches: 9. CDR3 nucleotide sequence: TGCGCCAGCAGCCAAGATATAAGAAGCGGGGGCGCAGATACGCAGTATTTT. Encoded protein: CASSQDIRSGGADTQYF.

CDR3 bases: TGTGCCACCGCTCGAGCCGGGAATACCTACAATGAGCAGTTCTTC. Its translation is CATARAGNTYNEQFF. The V and J genes are TRBV6-2 or TRBV6-3 and TRBJ2-1, with D maybe TRBD2 (5 bases). Trimming removed 10 bases from V and 2 bases from J, with 18 bases in between. The CDR3 covers 15 residues. The germline CDR1 and CDR2 sequences are MNHEY and SVGEGT.

This clonotype was detected only a few times. CDR3 DNA: TGCGCCAGCAGCCAGTTGGGAGAAACAGATACGCAGTATTTT. Residues: CASSQLGETDTQYF. V is TRBV4-3 and J is TRBJ2-3, with D perhaps matching TRBD2 (5 bases). This CDR3 comprises 14 residues. Trimming took 3 bases from V and 3 from J, leaving 10 bases between them. CDR1 LGHNA and CDR2 YSLEER come from the germline V gene.

This clonotype was observed a few times. The gene calls are TRBV30 and TRBJ2-5; TRBD2 matches at 7 bases. From germline, CDR1 is GTSNPN and CDR2 SVGIG (reference sequence). The CDR3 has 13 residues. The V and J ends lost 2 bases and 7 bases, in that order; junction bases with no gene match: 7. The CDR3: CAWSLSGGGTQYF. CDR3 nucleotides: TGTGCCTGGAGTCTATCGGGGGGAGGGACCCAGTACTTC.

The sample holds a few counts of this clonotype. The rearrangement links TRBV4-3 to TRBJ2-6, with D possibly being TRBD2 (5 bases). The CDR3 runs to 16 residues. Germline lookup yields CDR1 LGHNA and CDR2 YSLEER. Trimming stripped 0 bases from V and 0 bases from J, with 6 bases between. The DNA for the CDR3 is TGCGCCAGCAGCCAAGATGGGAGCTCTGGGGCCAACGTCCTGACTTTC. It is translated as CASSQDGSSGANVLTF.

In its sample, this clonotype was seen a few times. The rearrangement uses TRBV3-1 and TRBJ2-7, with a tentative D call TRBD1 (5 bases). V lost 0 bases to trimming and J lost 2 bases, with 11 bases between them. Per the germline V gene, CDR1 is LGHDT and CDR2 is YNNKEL (reference sequence). The CDR3 has 15 amino acids. For the CDR3, the DNA is TGTGCCAGCAGCCAAGATGTAGGCAGGGCCTACGAGCAGTACTTC. This encodes CASSQDVGRAYEQYF.

This sequence joins TRBV30 and TRBJ2-7, with no clear D. The CDR3 totals 13 residues. Trimming shortened V by 4 bases and J by 1 base, and 11 bases separated the two germline ends. Germline CDR1 and CDR2: GTSNPN and SVGIG (reference sequence). The CDR3 DNA is TGTGCCTGGAACAAAGCACTATCCTACGAGCAGTACTTC. This sequence encodes CAWNKALSYEQYF.

There are a few counts of this clonotype. The gene calls are TRBV28 and TRBJ2-5, with TRBD1 matching 7 bases. CDR1 is MDHEN, CDR2 SYDVKM, per germline. The V gene end was trimmed by 6 bases and the J gene end by 5 bases; junction bases not matched to a gene: 6. The CDR3 covers 13 residues. Here the CDR3 DNA reads TGTGCCAGCAGCATCAGGGGGAAGGAGACCCAGTACTTC. Protein: CASSIRGKETQYF.